This passage covers 10 T cell receptor beta chains from one sample sequenced in a study of response to subunit inactivated influenza vaccine. TCRdb independently ran MiXCR on the RT-PCR reads; one entry per CDR3 protein. The data show fewer than 650,000 distinct CDR3 sequences, 10% to 15% seen once. The source material was PBMCs from blood, sampled 40 to 50 days after vaccination. The receptors originated from a man in his fifties or sixties who received an inactivated influenza vaccine.

The rearrangement uses TRBV28 and TRBJ2-7; 16 bases line up with TRBD2. Gene TRBJ2-1 matches the end of the DNA better, so the J call may be wrong. This CDR3 contains 17 residues. CDR1 MDHEN and CDR2 SYDVKM come from the germline V gene. The CDR3 coding sequence is TGTGCCAGCAGAACCGGGACTAGCGGGAGGGCCTCCTACGAGCAGTTCTTC. Protein product: CASRTGTSGRASYEQFF.

This clonotype was found many times. The rearrangement joins TRBV20-1 to TRBJ2-1; D uncertain. The CDR3 is 12 amino acids. With 0 bases removed from V and 8 bases from J, the gap between germline ends came to 8 bases. Germline values: CDR1 DFQATT, CDR2 SNEGSKA (reference sequence). CDR3 region: CSARDGSDEQFF. The DNA of the CDR3 is TGCAGTGCTAGAGATGGAAGCGATGAGCAGTTCTTC.

This chain joins TRBV29-1 and TRBJ2-1, with D perhaps matching TRBD1 or TRBD2 (5 bases each). The CDR3 spans 15 residues. Trimming took off 4 bases at V and 4 bases at J, with 17 bases between the two ends. Germline V lookup: CDR1 SQVTM, CDR2 ANQGSEA. CDR3 amino acids: CSVVVRVGPYNEQFF. The CDR3 coding sequence is TGCAGCGTTGTAGTTAGGGTGGGACCATACAATGAGCAGTTCTTC.

The sample holds a few counts of this clonotype. CDR3 region: CASSPRRAQGGADTQYF. CDR3 nucleotides: TGTGCCAGCAGCCCTCGTCGGGCGCAGGGAGGGGCAGATACGCAGTATTTT. The rearrangement uses TRBV7-2 and TRBJ2-3; 7 nucleotides agree with TRBD2. The V and J ends lost 5 bases and 4 bases, in that order; junction bases with no gene match: 15. The CDR3 runs 17 residues. Germline CDR1 reads SGHTA; CDR2 reads FQGNSA.

Of note for this clonotype: This may come from a read error, since a much larger clone is one base off. The chain has TRBV7-6 and TRBJ2-3; D is perhaps TRBD2 (6 bases). CDR1 is SGHVS and CDR2 is FNYEAQ in the germline V gene. The CDR3 is 15 residues long. The chain's CDR3 is CASSFGGSRTGTQYF. In DNA form, the CDR3 reads TGTGCCAGCAGCTTCGGGGGATCCCGCACAGGTACGCAGTATTTT. Full variable domain (missing parts from reference TRBV7-6 and TRBJ2-3): GAGVSQSPRYKVTKRGQDVALRCDPISGHVSLYWYRQALGQGPEFLTYFNYEAQQDKSGLPNDRFSAERPEGSISTLTIQRTEQRDSAMYRCASSFGGSRTGTQYFGPGTRLTVL.

This chain uses TRBV9 with TRBJ2-1, with D tentatively TRBD1 or TRBD2 (6 bases each). Germline lookup yields CDR1 SGDLS and CDR2 YYNGEE. The CDR3 consists of 19 residues. Between the trimmed V and J ends, which lost 2 bases and 0 bases, there was a span of 21 bases. CDR3 sequence: CASSVGGGTVPSSYNEQFF. The CDR3 bases are TGTGCCAGCAGCGTTGGGGGCGGGACCGTACCAAGCTCCTACAATGAGCAGTTCTTC.

In its sample, this clonotype was seen many times. J is TRBJ2-1 and V is TRBV5-5; possibly TRBD1 for D (5 bases). The germline V gene encodes CDR1 SGHKS and CDR2 YYEKEE (reference sequence). The length of the CDR3 is 14 residues. The V end lost 0 bases, the J end lost 8 bases, and 12 bases lay between the germline ends. CDR3 region: CASSLAGSGYEQFF. The CDR3 DNA is TGTGCCAGCAGCTTGGCAGGGTCCGGGTATGAGCAGTTCTTC.

This clonotype was seen at least ten times. This rearrangement joins TRBV24-1 to TRBJ1-5, with D hard to call. The CDR3 loop spans 12 amino acids. Germline CDR1 reads KGHDR; CDR2 reads SFDVKD. Trimming took 4 bases from V and 7 from J, leaving 7 bases between them. The chain's CDR3 is CATSDGVQPQHF. As DNA, the CDR3 is TGTGCCACCAGTGACGGGGTCCAGCCCCAGCATTTT.

The chain is built from TRBV5-1 and TRBJ2-1; D may match TRBD1 or TRBD2 (5 bases each). CDR3 length: 14 amino acids. Per germline, CDR1 SGHRS and CDR2 YFSETQ. V was shortened by 4 bases and J by 8 bases, with 16 bases between the two germline ends. The CDR3 loop reads CASSGTGAWDEQFF. In DNA form, the CDR3 reads TGCGCCAGCAGCGGTACCGGGGCCTGGGATGAGCAGTTCTTC.

This clonotype was seen many times. In nucleotides, the CDR3 is TGCAGTGCTCTACAGGGGTTTTATTCACCCCTCCACTTT. Protein product: CSALQGFYSPLHF. J is TRBJ1-6 and V is TRBV20-1; TRBD1 matches at 7 bases. CDR1 is DFQATT and CDR2 is SNEGSKA in the germline V gene (reference sequence). The CDR3 runs 13 residues. V lost 5 bases to trimming and J lost 8 bases; unmatched junction nucleotides: 6.